This T cell receptor (beta chain) was identified during a study of blood T cell repertoires in COVID-19. The wider study: Sites in the United States, Italy and Spain provided acute and convalescent COVID-19 samples. From T cells, B-cell-depleted T cells, or PBMCs came the material, which was cDNA or gDNA.

In the authors' workflow: From reference gene primer amplification, estimates of nucleated cell counts were derived. Repertoires were generated with immunoSEQ multiplex PCR, while TCRdb's copy carries only in-frame clones and drops some. The V and J calls and clone size were taken over from that table, and D and trimming were inferred from the DNA. The sample carries approximately 55,000 clones, more than 70% recorded once. The germline CDR1 and CDR2 sequences are LGHNA and YNFKEQ. V lost 2 bases and J lost 15; bases outside the gene matches: 8. The CDR3 is 14 amino acids. Enrolment of Seattle patients took place during active infection, and they were followed longitudinally.

Sequencing was carried out using peripheral blood. This sequence was found in a young man with COVID-19, enrolled during active disease. The rearrangement uses TRBV4-2 and TRBJ2-1, with 12 bases lining up with TRBD2. This CDR3 is CASSQHTSGGRLFF. DNA of the CDR3: TGTGCCAGCAGCCAACATACTAGCGGGGGGAGATTGTTCTTC.